The rows below give T cell receptor beta chains drawn from one sample of a study of blood T cell repertoires in COVID-19. Produced via immunoSEQ multiplex PCR; TCRdb's table is partial and in-frame only. This table holds approximately 170,000 clones, around four fifths found once. The sequencing input was PBMCs or T cells enriched from blood (not recorded which). Every receptor here comes from a woman in her forties or fifties who had recovered from COVID-19. CDR3s include the opening cysteine and the closing phenylalanine or tryptophan. A D gene is named only where the DNA matches it firmly. A row's size may be missing; if present it is once, few, many or a size class.

>TRBV27|NA|TRBJ1-2|TRBD1
CASSEGGVGYTF
TGTGCCAGCAGTGAAGGGGGCGTAGGCTACACCTTC
>TRBV7-8|few|TRBJ1-6|NA
CASSTGTNYNSPLHF
TGTGCCAGCAGCACCGGGACAAATTATAATTCACCCCTCCACTTT
>TRBV5-8|NA|TRBJ2-3|NA
CASSFLDADTQYF
TGTGCCAGCAGCTTTCTAGATGCAGATACGCAGTATTTT
>TRBV5-8|NA|TRBJ2-1|NA
CASSLVAGPNNEQFF
TGTGCCAGCAGCTTGGTCGCGGGGCCCAACAATGAGCAGTTCTTC
>TRBV10-3|NA|TRBJ1-1|NA
CAIRPTGTEAFF
TGTGCCATCAGGCCCACAGGGACTGAAGCTTTCTTT
>TRBV19|NA|TRBJ2-4|TRBD1
CASSTPTGVGSKNIQYF
TGTGCCAGTAGTACACCTACAGGGGTCGGGTCCAAAAACATTCAGTACTTC
>TRBV4-3|NA|TRBJ2-3|TRBD2
CASSQETSGNTDTQYF
TGCGCCAGCAGCCAAGAAACGAGCGGGAACACAGATACGCAGTATTTT
>TRBV29-1|NA|TRBJ1-1|NA
CTGTQTLNTEAFF
TGCACCGGGACTCAGACTTTGAACACTGAAGCTTTCTTT
>TRBV5-8|NA|TRBJ1-4|NA
CASSLGGLVNEKLFF
TGTGCCAGCAGCTTGGGGGGCCTTGTTAATGAAAAACTGTTTTTT
>TRBV6-6|NA|TRBJ1-2|TRBD1
CASGTGTGDYGYTF
TGTGCCAGCGGGACCGGGACAGGGGACTATGGCTACACCTTC
>TRBV28|NA|TRBJ2-1|NA
CASSLRSRQYNEQFF
TGTGCCAGCAGCCTCCGGTCTAGGCAGTACAATGAGCAGTTCTTC
>TRBV6-2/TRBV6-3|NA|TRBJ1-1|NA
CASSYPTFGGRDTEAFF
TGTGCCAGCAGTTACCCGACCTTCGGGGGAAGGGACACTGAAGCTTTCTTT
>TRBV7-6|NA|TRBJ2-1|NA
CASSPGHSSYNEQFF
TGTGCCAGCAGCCCAGGGCACAGCTCCTACAATGAGCAGTTCTTC
>TRBV11-3|NA|TRBJ1-5|TRBD1
CASSSRTGFMSNQPQHF
TGTGCCAGCAGCTCCAGGACAGGGTTTATGAGCAATCAGCCCCAGCATTTT
>TRBV7-2|NA|TRBJ2-5|TRBD2
CASSLAASGQETQYF
TGTGCCAGCAGCTTAGCCGCTAGCGGACAAGAGACCCAGTACTTC
>TRBV14|NA|TRBJ2-2|NA
CASSQGPCTGELFF
TGTGCCAGCAGCCAAGGTCCGTGCACCGGGGAGCTGTTTTTT